This entry features one T cell receptor beta chain sequence. The data were obtained in a study of cytomegalovirus exposure and HLA in healthy donors. V shed 3 bases and J shed 1 base, with 10 bases lying between them. This CDR3 comprises 14 residues. Germline-derived CDR1 and CDR2 are SGHDT and YYEEEE. Researchers ran the PCR with 60 Vbeta and 13 Jbeta primers. Using immunoSEQ multiplex PCR, the repertoire was profiled, and TCRdb retains in-frame clones only, with some absent. The table lists about 140,000 clones, around two thirds of them singletons. The receptor was derived from a male donor in good health and CMV-seronegative. Sequencing was carried out using PBMCs. V is TRBV5-6 and J is TRBJ1-1; tentatively, D is TRBD1 (6 bases). CDR3 sequence: CASSWGHRNTEAFF. The CDR3, as DNA: TGTGCCAGCAGCTGGGGACACAGGAACACTGAAGCTTTCTTT.